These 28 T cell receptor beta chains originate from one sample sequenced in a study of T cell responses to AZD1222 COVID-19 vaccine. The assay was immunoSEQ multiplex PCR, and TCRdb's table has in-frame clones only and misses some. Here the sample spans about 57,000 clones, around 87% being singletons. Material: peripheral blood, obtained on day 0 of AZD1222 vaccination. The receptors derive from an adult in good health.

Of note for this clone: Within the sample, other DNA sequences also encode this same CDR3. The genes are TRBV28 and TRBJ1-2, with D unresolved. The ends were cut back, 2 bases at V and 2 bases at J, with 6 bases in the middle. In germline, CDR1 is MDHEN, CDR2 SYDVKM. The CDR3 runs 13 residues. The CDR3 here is CASSLGGNYGYTF. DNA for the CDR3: TGTGCCAGCAGTTTAGGCGGGAACTATGGCTACACCTTC.

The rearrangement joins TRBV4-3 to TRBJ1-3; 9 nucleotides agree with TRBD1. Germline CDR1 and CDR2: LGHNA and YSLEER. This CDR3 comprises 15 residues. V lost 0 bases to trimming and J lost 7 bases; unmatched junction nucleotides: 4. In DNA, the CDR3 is TGCGCCAGCAGCCAAGATACAGGGGGCCGTAACACCATATATTTT. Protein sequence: CASSQDTGGRNTIYF.

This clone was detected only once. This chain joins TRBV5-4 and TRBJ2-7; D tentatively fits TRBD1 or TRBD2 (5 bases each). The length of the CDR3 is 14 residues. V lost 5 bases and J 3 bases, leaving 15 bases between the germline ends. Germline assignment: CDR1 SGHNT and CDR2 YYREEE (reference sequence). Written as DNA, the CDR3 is TGTGCCAGCAGTCCGGGAAGCCAGGGCTACGAGCAGTACTTC. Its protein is CASSPGSQGYEQYF.

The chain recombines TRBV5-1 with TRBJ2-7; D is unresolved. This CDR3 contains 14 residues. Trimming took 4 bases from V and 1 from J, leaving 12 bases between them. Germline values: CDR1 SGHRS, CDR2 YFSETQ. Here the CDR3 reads CASSHGPGSYEQYF. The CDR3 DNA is TGCGCCAGCAGCCACGGACCGGGTTCCTACGAGCAGTACTTC. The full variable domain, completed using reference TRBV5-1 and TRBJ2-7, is KAGVTQTPRYLIKTRGQQVTLSCSPISGHRSVSWYQQTPGQGLQFLFEYFSETQRNKGNFPGRFSGRQFSNSRSEMNVSTLELGDSALYLCASSHGPGSYEQYFGPGTRLTVT.

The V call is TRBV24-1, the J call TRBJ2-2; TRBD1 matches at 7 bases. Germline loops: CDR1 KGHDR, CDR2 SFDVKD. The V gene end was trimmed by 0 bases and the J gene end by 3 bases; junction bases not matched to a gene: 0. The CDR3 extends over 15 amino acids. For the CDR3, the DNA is TGTGCCACCAGTGATTTGGACAGGGACACCGGGGAGCTGTTTTTT. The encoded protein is CATSDLDRDTGELFF.

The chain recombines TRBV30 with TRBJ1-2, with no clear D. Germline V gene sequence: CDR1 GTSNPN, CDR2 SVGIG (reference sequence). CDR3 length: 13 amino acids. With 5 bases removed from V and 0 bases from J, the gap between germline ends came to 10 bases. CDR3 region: CAWGSVTNYGYTF. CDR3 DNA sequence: TGTGCCTGGGGGAGTGTGACTAACTATGGCTACACCTTC. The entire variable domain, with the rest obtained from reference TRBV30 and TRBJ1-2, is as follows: SQTIHQWPATLVQPVGSPLSLECTVEGTSNPNLYWYRQAAGRGLQLLFYSVGIGQISSEVPQNLSASRPQDRQFILSSKKLLLSDSGFYLCAWGSVTNYGYTFGSGTRLTVV.

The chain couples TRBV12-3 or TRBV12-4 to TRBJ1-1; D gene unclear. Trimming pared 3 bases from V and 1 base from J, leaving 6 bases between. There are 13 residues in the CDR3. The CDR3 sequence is CASSFQQNTEAFF. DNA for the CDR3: TGTGCCAGCAGTTTTCAACAGAACACTGAAGCTTTCTTT.

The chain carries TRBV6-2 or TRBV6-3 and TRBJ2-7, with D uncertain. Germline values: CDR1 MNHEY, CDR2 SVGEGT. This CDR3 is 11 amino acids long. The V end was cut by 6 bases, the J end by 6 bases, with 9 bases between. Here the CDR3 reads CASSQYSEQYF. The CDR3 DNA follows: TGTGCCAGCAGCCAATACTCCGAGCAGTACTTC.

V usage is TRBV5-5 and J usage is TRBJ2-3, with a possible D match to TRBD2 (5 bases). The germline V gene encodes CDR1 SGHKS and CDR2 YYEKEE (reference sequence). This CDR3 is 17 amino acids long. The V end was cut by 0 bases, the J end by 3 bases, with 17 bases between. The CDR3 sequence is CASSLAGSTGRTDTQYF. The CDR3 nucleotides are TGTGCCAGCAGCTTGGCCGGTAGCACGGGGAGAACAGATACGCAGTATTTT. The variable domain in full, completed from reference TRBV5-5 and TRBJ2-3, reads DAGVTQSPTHLIKTRGQQVTLRCSPISGHKSVSWYQQVLGQGPQFIFQYYEKEERGRGNFPDRFSARQFPNYSSELNVNALLLGDSALYLCASSLAGSTGRTDTQYFGPGTRLTVL.

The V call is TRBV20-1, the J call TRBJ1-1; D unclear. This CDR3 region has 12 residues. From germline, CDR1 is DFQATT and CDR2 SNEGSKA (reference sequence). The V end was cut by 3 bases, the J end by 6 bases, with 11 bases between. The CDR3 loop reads CSASNRVAEAFF. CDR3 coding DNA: TGCAGTGCTAGTAATCGGGTGGCTGAAGCTTTCTTT.

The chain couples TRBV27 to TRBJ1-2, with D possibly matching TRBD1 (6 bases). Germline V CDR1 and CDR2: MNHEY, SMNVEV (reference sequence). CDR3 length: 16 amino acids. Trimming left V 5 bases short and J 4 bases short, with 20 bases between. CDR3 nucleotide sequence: TGTGCCAGCAGTCCTTTCTCAGGGGCTGGATTCTATGGCTACACCTTC. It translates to CASSPFSGAGFYGYTF.

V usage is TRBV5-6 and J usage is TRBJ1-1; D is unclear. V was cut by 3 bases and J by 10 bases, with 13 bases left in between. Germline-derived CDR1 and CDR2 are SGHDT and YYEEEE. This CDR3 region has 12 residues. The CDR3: CASSWQASGAFF. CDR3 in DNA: TGTGCCAGCAGCTGGCAGGCCTCGGGAGCTTTCTTT.

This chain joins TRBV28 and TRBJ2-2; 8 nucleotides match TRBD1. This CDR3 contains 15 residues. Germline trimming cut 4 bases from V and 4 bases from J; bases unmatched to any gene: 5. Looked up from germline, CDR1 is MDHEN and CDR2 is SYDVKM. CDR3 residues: CASSSTGGGTGELFF. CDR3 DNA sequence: TGTGCCAGCAGTTCCACAGGGGGAGGCACCGGGGAGCTGTTTTTT.

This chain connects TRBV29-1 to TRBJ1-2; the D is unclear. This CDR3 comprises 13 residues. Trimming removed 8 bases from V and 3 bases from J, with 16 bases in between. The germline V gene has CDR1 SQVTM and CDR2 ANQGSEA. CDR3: CSTGEGADYGYTF. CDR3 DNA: TGCAGCACCGGGGAGGGAGCGGACTATGGCTACACCTTC.

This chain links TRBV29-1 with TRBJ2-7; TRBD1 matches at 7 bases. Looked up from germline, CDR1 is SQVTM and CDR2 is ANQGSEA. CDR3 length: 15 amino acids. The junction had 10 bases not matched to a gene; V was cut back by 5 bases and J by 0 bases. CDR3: CSVIEPGQHSYEQYF. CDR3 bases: TGCAGCGTTATCGAACCGGGACAGCACTCCTACGAGCAGTACTTC.

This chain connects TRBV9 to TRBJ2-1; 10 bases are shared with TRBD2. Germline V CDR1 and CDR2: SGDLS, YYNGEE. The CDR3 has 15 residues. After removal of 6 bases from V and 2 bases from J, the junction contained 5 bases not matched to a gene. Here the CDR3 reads CASTRTSGAYNEQFF. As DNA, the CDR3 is TGTGCCAGCACTCGGACTAGCGGTGCCTACAATGAGCAGTTCTTC. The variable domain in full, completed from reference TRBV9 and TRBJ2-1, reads DSGVTQTPKHLITATGQRVTLRCSPRSGDLSVYWYQQSLDQGLQFLIQYYNGEERAKGNILERFSAQQFPDLHSELNLSSLELGDSALYFCASTRTSGAYNEQFFGPGTRLTVL.

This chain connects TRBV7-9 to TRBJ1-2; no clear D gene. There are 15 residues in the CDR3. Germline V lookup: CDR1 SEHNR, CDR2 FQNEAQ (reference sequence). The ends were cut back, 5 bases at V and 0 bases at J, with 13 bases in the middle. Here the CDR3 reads CASSQISAANYGYTF. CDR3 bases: TGTGCCAGCAGCCAAATTTCAGCAGCTAACTATGGCTACACCTTC. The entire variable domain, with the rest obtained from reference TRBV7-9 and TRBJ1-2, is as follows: DTGVSQNPRHKITKRGQNVTFRCDPISEHNRLYWYRQTLGQGPEFLTYFQNEAQLEKSRLLSDRFSAERPKGSFSTLEIQRTEQGDSAMYLCASSQISAANYGYTFGSGTRLTVV.

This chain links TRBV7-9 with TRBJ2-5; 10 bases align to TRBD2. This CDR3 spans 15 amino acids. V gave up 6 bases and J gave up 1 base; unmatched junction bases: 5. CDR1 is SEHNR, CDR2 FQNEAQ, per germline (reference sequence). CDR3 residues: CASRRTSGFQETQYF. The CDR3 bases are TGTGCCAGCAGGAGGACTAGCGGCTTCCAAGAGACCCAGTACTTC.

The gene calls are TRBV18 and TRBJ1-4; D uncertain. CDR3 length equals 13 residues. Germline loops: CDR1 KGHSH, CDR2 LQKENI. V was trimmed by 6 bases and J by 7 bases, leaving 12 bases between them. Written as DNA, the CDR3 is TGTGCCAGCTCTCCAACCTCACGTGAAAAACTGTTTTTT. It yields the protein CASSPTSREKLFF.

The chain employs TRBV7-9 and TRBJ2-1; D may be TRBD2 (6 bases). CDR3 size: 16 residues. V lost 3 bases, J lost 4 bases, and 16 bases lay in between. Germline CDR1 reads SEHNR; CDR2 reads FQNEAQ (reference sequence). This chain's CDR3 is CASSLDGLRVYNEQFF. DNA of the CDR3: TGTGCCAGCAGCTTGGACGGACTACGGGTTTACAATGAGCAGTTCTTC. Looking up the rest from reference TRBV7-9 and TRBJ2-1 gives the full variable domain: DTGVSQNPRHKITKRGQNVTFRCDPISEHNRLYWYRQTLGQGPEFLTYFQNEAQLEKSRLLSDRFSAERPKGSFSTLEIQRTEQGDSAMYLCASSLDGLRVYNEQFFGPGTRLTVL.

Here the CDR3 reads CASSKKKTGTGVRYEQYF. The CDR3 DNA reads as TGTGCCAGTAGTAAGAAGAAGACCGGGACAGGGGTCCGGTACGAGCAGTACTTC. J is TRBJ2-7 and V is TRBV19; 10 positions match TRBD1. With V trimmed by 4 bases and J by 4 bases, 16 bases remained unmatched. The CDR3 contains 18 residues. Germline CDR1 LNHDA, CDR2 SQIVND (reference sequence).

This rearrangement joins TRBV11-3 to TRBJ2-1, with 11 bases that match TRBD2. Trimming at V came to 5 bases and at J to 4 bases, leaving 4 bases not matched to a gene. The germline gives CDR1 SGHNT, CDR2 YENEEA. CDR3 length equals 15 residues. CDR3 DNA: TGTGCCAGCAGCCCCGGGACTAGCGGTTACAATGAGCAGTTCTTC. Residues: CASSPGTSGYNEQFF.

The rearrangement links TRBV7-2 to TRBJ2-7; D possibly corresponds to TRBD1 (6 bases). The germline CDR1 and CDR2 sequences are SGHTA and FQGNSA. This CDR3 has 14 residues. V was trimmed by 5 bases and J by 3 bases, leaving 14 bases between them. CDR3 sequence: CASSLRQDSYEQYF. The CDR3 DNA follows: TGTGCCAGCAGCCTGAGACAGGATAGCTACGAGCAGTACTTC. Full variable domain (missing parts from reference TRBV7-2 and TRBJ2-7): GAGVSQSPSNKVTEKGKDVELRCDPISGHTALYWYRQSLGQGLEFLIYFQGNSAPDKSGLPSDRFSAERTGGSVSTLTIQRTQQEDSAVYLCASSLRQDSYEQYFGPGTRLTVT.

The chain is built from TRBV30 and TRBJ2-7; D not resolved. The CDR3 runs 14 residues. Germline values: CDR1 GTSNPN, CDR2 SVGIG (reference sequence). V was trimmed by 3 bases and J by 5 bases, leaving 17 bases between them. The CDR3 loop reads CAWSGKGIIHEQYF. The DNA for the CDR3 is TGTGCCTGGAGCGGTAAGGGAATAATCCACGAGCAGTACTTC.

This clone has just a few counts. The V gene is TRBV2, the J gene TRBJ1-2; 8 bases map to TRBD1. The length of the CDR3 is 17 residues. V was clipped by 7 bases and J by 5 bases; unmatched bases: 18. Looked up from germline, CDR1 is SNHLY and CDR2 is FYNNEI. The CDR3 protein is CASTHRGQGAQLYGYTF. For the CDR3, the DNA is TGTGCCAGCACCCATAGGGGTCAGGGGGCCCAACTATATGGCTACACCTTC.

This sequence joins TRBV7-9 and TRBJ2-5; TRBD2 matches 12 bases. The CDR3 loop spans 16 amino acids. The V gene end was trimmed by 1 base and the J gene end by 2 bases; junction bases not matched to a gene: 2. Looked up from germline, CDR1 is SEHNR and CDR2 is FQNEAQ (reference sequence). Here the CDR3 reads CASSLGLAGEQETQYF. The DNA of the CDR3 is TGTGCCAGCAGCTTAGGACTAGCGGGAGAGCAAGAGACCCAGTACTTC.

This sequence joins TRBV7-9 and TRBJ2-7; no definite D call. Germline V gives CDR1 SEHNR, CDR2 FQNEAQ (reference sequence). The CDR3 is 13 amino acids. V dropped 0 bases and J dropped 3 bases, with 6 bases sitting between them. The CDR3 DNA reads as TGTGCCAGCAGCTTAGCTACGGACTACGAGCAGTACTTC. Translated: CASSLATDYEQYF.

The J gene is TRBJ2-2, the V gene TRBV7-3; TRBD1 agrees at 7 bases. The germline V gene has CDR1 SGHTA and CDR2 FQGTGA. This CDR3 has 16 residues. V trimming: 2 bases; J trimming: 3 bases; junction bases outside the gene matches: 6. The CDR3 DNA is TGTGCCAGCAGCTTACTCCCGGGACAGTACACCGGGGAGCTGTTTTTT. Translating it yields CASSLLPGQYTGELFF.